This entry lists 27 T cell receptor beta chains sequenced from one sample in a study of blood T cell repertoires in COVID-19. TCRdb's copy holds only in-frame clones and misses some; the assay was immunoSEQ multiplex PCR. The sample carries 150,000 to 200,000 clones, more than 65% recorded once. Sequencing was done on a sample of PBMCs or T cells enriched from blood (not recorded which). Receptors were obtained from a woman aged 45-65 years with acute COVID-19.

This sequence joins TRBV9 and TRBJ2-1; 7 nucleotides agree with TRBD1. In germline, CDR1 is SGDLS, CDR2 YYNGEE. This CDR3 has 14 amino acids. V lost 3 bases and J lost 5; bases outside the gene matches: 5. The CDR3 region has the DNA TGTGCCAGCAGCGCACAGGGGAGCGACAATGAGCAGTTCTTC. Translating gives CASSAQGSDNEQFF.

Notes on this clone: This sample includes further DNA sequences coding for the same CDR3. The chain has TRBV28 and TRBJ1-2; no reliable D call. The germline CDR1 and CDR2 sequences are MDHEN and SYDVKM. The CDR3 covers 12 residues. The V end was cut by 5 bases, the J end by 7 bases, with 11 bases between. The CDR3 DNA reads TGTGCCAGCAGTCTCAGTACGGGTGGCTACACCTTC. Translation gives CASSLSTGGYTF.

The chain carries TRBV7-9 and TRBJ2-5, with D possibly matching TRBD2 (8 bases). V was pared by 3 bases and J by 7 bases, with 15 bases between. The CDR3 extends over 14 amino acids. Germline V gives CDR1 SEHNR, CDR2 FQNEAQ (reference sequence). CDR3 in amino acids: CASSLGTAGATQYF. CDR3 nucleotide sequence: TGTGCCAGCAGCTTGGGGACAGCGGGGGCGACCCAGTACTTC.

CDR3 region: CASSLIGTGAGYTF. Here the CDR3 DNA reads TGTGCCAGCAGCTTGATAGGGACAGGGGCCGGCTACACCTTC. This rearrangement joins TRBV5-6 to TRBJ1-2, with 10 positions matching TRBD1. The CDR3 sequence is 14 residues long. Germline CDR1 is SGHDT and CDR2 is YYEEEE. The V gene end was trimmed by 1 base and the J gene end by 8 bases; junction bases not matched to a gene: 5.

This clone has just a few counts. The rearrangement links TRBV20-1 to TRBJ1-5, with 7 bases that match TRBD1. The CDR3 spans 17 residues. Germline loops: CDR1 DFQATT, CDR2 SNEGSKA (reference sequence). The V segment lost 6 bases and the J segment 1 base; nucleotides outside the gene matches: 15. The DNA for the CDR3 is TGCAGTGCCAGTGGGGATTACAGGGGTTGGAGCAATCAGCCCCAGCATTTT. It is translated as CSASGDYRGWSNQPQHF.

This clone has just a few counts. The J gene is TRBJ1-2, the V gene TRBV2; 11 bases fit TRBD1. The CDR3 is 16 residues long. CDR1 and CDR2 from the germline V gene are SNHLY and FYNNEI. After removal of 6 bases from V and 2 bases from J, the junction contained 8 bases not matched to a gene. This chain's CDR3 is CASSRGQGVTNYGYTF. DNA of the CDR3: TGTGCCAGCAGCCGGGGACAGGGGGTGACGAACTATGGCTACACCTTC.

V usage is TRBV29-1 and J usage is TRBJ1-3; 7 nucleotides match TRBD1. The CDR3 contains 14 residues. V was pared by 6 bases and J by 0 bases, with 5 bases of the junction left unmatched. Germline assignment: CDR1 SQVTM and CDR2 ANQGSEA. In nucleotides, the CDR3 is TGCAGCGTGACTCGGGACAGCTCTGGAAACACCATATATTTT. Residues: CSVTRDSSGNTIYF.

V is TRBV24-1 and J is TRBJ2-1, with no clear D. V shed 9 bases and J shed 0 bases, with 11 bases lying between them. This CDR3 region has 14 residues. The germline gives CDR1 KGHDR, CDR2 SFDVKD. The DNA of the CDR3 is TGTGCCACCGAAAGCGAAAGCTCCTACAATGAGCAGTTCTTC. Protein product: CATESESSYNEQFF.

The chain recombines TRBV12-5 with TRBJ2-5; 10 bases line up with TRBD1. The V gene's germline CDR1 is LGHNT and CDR2 FRNRAP. V was pared by 7 bases and J by 2 bases, with 7 bases of the junction left unmatched. This CDR3 spans 15 amino acids. CDR3 DNA sequence: TGTGCTAGTGCTTCGGGACAGGGGCCTCAAGAGACCCAGTACTTC. It yields the protein CASASGQGPQETQYF.

This chain links TRBV5-4 with TRBJ2-5; D is perhaps TRBD2 (6 bases). The V end lost 4 bases, the J end lost 1 base, and 8 bases lay between the germline ends. The CDR3 loop spans 13 amino acids. Per germline, CDR1 SGHNT and CDR2 YYREEE (reference sequence). The CDR3 bases are TGTGCCAGCAGCCGGGACTCCCAAGAGACCCAGTACTTC. This sequence encodes CASSRDSQETQYF.

The sample holds a few counts of this clone. J is TRBJ2-2 and V is TRBV19, with 9 bases identical to TRBD1. The V and J ends lost 2 bases and 3 bases, in that order; junction bases with no gene match: 4. The CDR3 is 16 amino acids. CDR1 LNHDA and CDR2 SQIVND come from the germline V gene (reference sequence). The CDR3 DNA follows: TGTGCCAGTAGTATATATGGGACAGGGTACACCGGGGAGCTGTTTTTT. Its protein product is CASSIYGTGYTGELFF.

The rearrangement links TRBV29-1 to TRBJ2-5, with D possibly TRBD2 on 6 matching bases. Between the trimmed V and J ends, which lost 7 bases and 4 bases, there was a span of 13 bases. The length of the CDR3 is 12 residues. The germline V gene encodes CDR1 SQVTM and CDR2 ANQGSEA. This CDR3 reads CSALGGPETQYF. As DNA, the CDR3 is TGCAGCGCCCTCGGAGGGCCAGAGACCCAGTACTTC.

This clone was observed a single time. The V and J genes are TRBV11-2 and TRBJ1-5; no clear D gene. Trimming took off 3 bases at V and 2 bases at J, with 14 bases between the two ends. The germline V gene has CDR1 SGHAT and CDR2 FQNNGV. The CDR3 runs to 16 residues. As DNA, the CDR3 is TGTGCCAGCAGCTTCTCGGCAGCGCGGGGCAATCAGCCCCAGCATTTT. It translates to CASSFSAARGNQPQHF.

This clone has more than one count but fewer than ten. This chain uses TRBV19 with TRBJ1-6; 7 bases align to TRBD1. CDR3 size: 18 residues. The junction had 17 bases not matched to a gene; V was cut back by 7 bases and J by 5 bases. Germline assignment: CDR1 LNHDA and CDR2 SQIVND (reference sequence). Written as DNA, the CDR3 is TGTGCCAGTACGCCCAGGGGGATTTCATACATGGATAATTCACCCCTCCACTTT. Translating gives CASTPRGISYMDNSPLHF.

The chain uses TRBV6-2 or TRBV6-3 and TRBJ1-5; D not certain. Germline CDR1 and CDR2: MNHEY and SVGEGT. Trimming took off 2 bases at V and 0 bases at J, with 11 bases between the two ends. This CDR3 spans 16 amino acids. The CDR3 sequence is CASSYGFGYSNQPQHF. CDR3 in DNA: TGTGCCAGCAGTTACGGGTTCGGGTATAGCAATCAGCCCCAGCATTTT.

The chain employs TRBV18 and TRBJ1-4; maybe TRBD1 (6 bases). Germline V gene data show CDR1 as KGHSH and CDR2 as LQKENI. This CDR3 is built from 14 residues. Trimming stripped 6 bases from V and 3 bases from J, with 11 bases between. DNA of the CDR3: TGTGCCAGCTCGTCACAGGGATCTAATGAAAAACTGTTTTTT. Protein: CASSSQGSNEKLFF.

V and J are TRBV6-5 and TRBJ1-1, with D unresolved. V was clipped by 4 bases and J by 8 bases, with 11 bases between them. Germline-derived CDR1 and CDR2 are MNHEY and SVGAGI. The CDR3 is 12 amino acids. CDR3 DNA sequence: TGTGCCAGCAGTTCTTACAGATCGGAAGCTTTCTTT. Its translation is CASSSYRSEAFF.

V and J are TRBV29-1 and TRBJ1-2; 7 nucleotides align to TRBD1. CDR1 and CDR2 (germline): SQVTM, ANQGSEA. V lost 6 bases and J lost 8; bases outside the gene matches: 9. The CDR3 consists of 12 residues. DNA of the CDR3: TGCAGCGTCGTCGACAGGGTGGGAGGCTACACCTTC. Protein: CSVVDRVGGYTF.

The CDR3 here is CASSSGAYPGRVDTQYF. The CDR3 DNA follows: TGTGCCAGCAGCTCGGGTGCCTATCCAGGGAGGGTAGATACGCAGTATTTT. This chain uses TRBV7-9 with TRBJ2-3; 7 bases align to TRBD2. Germline V gene lookup returns CDR1 SEHNR and CDR2 FQNEAQ (reference sequence). This CDR3 contains 17 residues. V trimming: 4 bases; J trimming: 5 bases; junction bases outside the gene matches: 15.

The V call is TRBV6-6, the J call TRBJ1-1; possible D gene TRBD1, 6 bases. Deletions cut 7 bases from V and 4 bases from J, with 13 bases between. The CDR3 is 13 residues long. The V gene's germline CDR1 is MNHNY and CDR2 SVGAGI (reference sequence). The CDR3 loop reads CASTTKGVTEAFF. The CDR3 nucleotides read TGTGCCAGCACCACGAAGGGGGTCACTGAAGCTTTCTTT.

A single count supports this clone. Other DNA sequences within the sample encode an identical CDR3. The chain couples TRBV6-2 or TRBV6-3 to TRBJ1-5, with 10 bases identical to TRBD1. Germline-derived CDR1 and CDR2 are MNHEY and SVGEGT. The CDR3 contains 15 residues. The V segment lost 6 bases and the J segment 2 bases; nucleotides outside the gene matches: 4. The CDR3 bases are TGTGCCAGCAGCGACAGGGGGCTCGGCAATCAGCCCCAGCATTTT. As protein: CASSDRGLGNQPQHF.

This sequence joins TRBV2 and TRBJ1-6; D unclear. CDR1 is SNHLY, CDR2 FYNNEI, per germline. The ends were cut back, 0 bases at V and 9 bases at J, with 15 bases in the middle. CDR3 length: 16 amino acids. CDR3: CASSEARQAIGSPLHF. The CDR3 nucleotides read TGTGCCAGCAGTGAAGCCAGGCAGGCTATAGGTTCACCCCTCCACTTT. Full variable domain (rest looked up from reference TRBV2 and TRBJ1-6): EPEVTQTPSHQVTQMGQEVILRCVPISNHLYFYWYRQILGQKVEFLVSFYNNEISEKSEIFDDQFSVERPDGSNFTLKIRSTKLEDSAMYFCASSEARQAIGSPLHFGNGTRLTVT.

There are a few counts of this clone. The chain recombines TRBV19 with TRBJ2-1, with TRBD2 matching 9 bases. This CDR3 is built from 15 residues. Germline V gives CDR1 LNHDA, CDR2 SQIVND (reference sequence). The ends lost 7 bases at V and 5 bases at J; junction bases unmatched: 9. The CDR3: CASTQLAGSDNEQFF. The CDR3 DNA sequence: TGTGCCAGTACCCAACTAGCGGGTAGCGACAATGAGCAGTTCTTC.

This chain joins TRBV7-9 and TRBJ1-5; 7 nucleotides agree with TRBD1. This CDR3 comprises 16 residues. Unmatched junction bases numbered 8, after V lost 2 bases and J lost 4 bases. CDR1 and CDR2 (germline): SEHNR, FQNEAQ (reference sequence). CDR3 loop: CASSLSRTGANQPQHF. Written as DNA, the CDR3 is TGTGCCAGCAGCTTATCGAGGACAGGTGCTAATCAGCCCCAGCATTTT.

This chain links TRBV6-4 with TRBJ1-2; perhaps TRBD1 as D (5 bases). Germline lookup yields CDR1 MRHNA and CDR2 SNTAGT. Trimming pared 0 bases from V and 4 bases from J, leaving 12 bases between. The CDR3 loop spans 15 amino acids. CDR3 DNA sequence: TGTGCCAGCAGTGACTCAGGGGCGCCTTTCTATGGCTACACCTTC. Encoded protein: CASSDSGAPFYGYTF.

The sample holds one count of this clone. The chain uses TRBV11-3 and TRBJ1-6, with D perhaps matching TRBD1 (5 bases). This CDR3 is 13 amino acids long. Germline loops: CDR1 SGHNT, CDR2 YENEEA. Trimming shortened V by 2 bases and J by 9 bases, and 8 bases separated the two germline ends. CDR3 sequence: CASSLRTGSPLHF. In DNA, the CDR3 is TGTGCCAGCAGCTTACGTACAGGTTCACCCCTCCACTTT.

The chain joins TRBV7-2 to TRBJ2-5; weak D call: TRBD1 (6 bases). V lost 1 base, J lost 5 bases, and 14 bases lay in between. Germline values: CDR1 SGHTA, CDR2 FQGNSA. This CDR3 contains 15 residues. CDR3 amino acids: CASSLGVRGRETQYF. CDR3 nucleotide sequence: TGTGCCAGCAGCTTAGGAGTCAGGGGCCGGGAGACCCAGTACTTC.